These 29 T cell receptor beta chains share one sample of origin, sequenced in a study of cytomegalovirus exposure and HLA in healthy donors (dated by TCRdb to 2016 to 2017). Library preparation was by the immunoSEQ multiplex PCR assay. For the multiplex PCR, a mixture combining 60 forward primers for TCR Vbeta segments and 13 reverse primers for TCR Jbeta segments was used. The table was pulled from immuneACCESS by TCRdb, which kept in-frame rearrangements only. Such tables lose some clones; where checked, under half of the loss comes from unresolved V genes, and the rest has no known cause. This sample has over 100,000 clones in its table, and about 10% of those were observed once. Roughly 7.2% of the sample lies in the top ten. Material: PBMCs. The origin of the receptors is a woman aged 40 to 50 in good health and CMV-seropositive.

This sequence joins TRBV5-4 and TRBJ2-6; tentatively, D is TRBD1 (6 bases). Trimming removed 4 bases at V and 1 base at J, with 18 bases between. CDR1 is SGHNT, CDR2 YYREEE, per germline (reference sequence). This CDR3 is 18 amino acids long. CDR3 amino acids: CASSLLDRLLSGANVLTF. In DNA form, the CDR3 reads TGTGCCAGCAGCCTTTTAGACAGGCTACTGTCTGGGGCCAACGTCCTGACTTTC. Full variable domain (missing parts from reference TRBV5-4 and TRBJ2-6): ETGVTQSPTHLIKTRGQQVTLRCSSQSGHNTVSWYQQALGQGPQFIFQYYREEENGRGNFPPRFSGLQFPNYSSELNVNALELDDSALYLCASSLLDRLLSGANVLTFGAGSRLTVL.

The V and J genes are TRBV2 and TRBJ2-7, with D tentatively TRBD2 (5 bases). Germline CDR1 is SNHLY and CDR2 is FYNNEI. This CDR3 contains 16 residues. The V end lost 0 bases, the J end lost 5 bases, and 17 bases lay between the germline ends. The chain's CDR3 is CASSEAPGELLNEQYF. CDR3 coding DNA: TGTGCCAGCAGTGAAGCGCCCGGGGAGCTTTTGAACGAGCAGTACTTC.

This chain links TRBV6-6 with TRBJ2-2; no definite D call. V was trimmed by 6 bases and J by 2 bases, leaving 7 bases between them. Germline loops: CDR1 MNHNY, CDR2 SVGAGI (reference sequence). The CDR3 contains 13 residues. CDR3 nucleotides: TGTGCCAGCAGCCTGAGTAACACCGGGGAGCTGTTTTTT. Translation: CASSLSNTGELFF.

V is TRBV5-6 and J is TRBJ2-5, with 9 bases lining up with TRBD2. The CDR3 length is 15 residues. Per the germline V gene, CDR1 is SGHDT and CDR2 is YYEEEE. The trim removed 6 bases at V and 7 bases at J, leaving 13 bases unmatched. The CDR3 sequence: CASNPRTSALRTQYF. The CDR3, as DNA: TGTGCCAGCAACCCCCGGACTAGCGCCCTGAGGACCCAGTACTTC.

This clone was counted between two and nine times. One end of the junction does not line up with germline, which may come from a read error. The chain combines TRBV5-1 with TRBJ2-3, with D tentatively TRBD2 (6 bases). Germline CDR1 and CDR2: SGHRS and YFSETQ. CDR3 length: 15 amino acids. The CDR3 reads CTSSPIGGSTDMQYF. CDR3 sequence (DNA): TGCACCAGCAGCCCCATCGGGGGTAGCACAGATATGCAGTATTTT.

This sequence joins TRBV19 and TRBJ1-2, with D tentatively TRBD1 (5 bases). The CDR3 contains 11 residues. Germline CDR1 LNHDA, CDR2 SQIVND (reference sequence). V was clipped by 5 bases and J by 5 bases, with 6 bases between them. For the CDR3, the DNA is TGTGCCAGTAGTCGGGGGTATGGCTACACCTTC. Translated, it gives CASSRGYGYTF.

This rearrangement joins TRBV5-6 to TRBJ1-4, with a tentative D call TRBD1 (5 bases). Trimming left V 2 bases short and J 2 bases short, with 16 bases between. Looked up from germline, CDR1 is SGHDT and CDR2 is YYEEEE. This CDR3 contains 17 residues. The CDR3 here is CASSFGHLGGTNEKLFF. DNA of the CDR3: TGTGCCAGCAGCTTCGGACATTTAGGTGGGACTAATGAAAAACTGTTTTTT.

V gene TRBV4-1 combines with J gene TRBJ1-3; D is perhaps TRBD1 (5 bases). The CDR3 runs to 16 residues. V lost 0 bases to trimming and J lost 6 bases, with 15 bases between them. CDR1 is MGHRA, CDR2 YSYEKL, per germline. The CDR3 reads CASSQDRGRSVNTIYF. The CDR3 nucleotides are TGCGCCAGCAGCCAAGATAGGGGCCGCTCCGTAAACACCATATATTTT.

This clone has just a few counts. The CDR3 DNA is TGTGCCAGCAGCTCGAACAGGGGTGCAGCTAATGAAAAACTGTTTTTT. Protein sequence: CASSSNRGAANEKLFF. The chain couples TRBV5-4 to TRBJ1-4; TRBD1 matches at 7 bases. CDR1 and CDR2 (germline): SGHNT, YYREEE (reference sequence). This CDR3 comprises 16 residues. J was trimmed by 3 bases and V by 3 bases; bases with no gene match: 8.

The V and J genes are TRBV2 and TRBJ2-7; D may be TRBD2 (5 bases). Germline V lookup: CDR1 SNHLY, CDR2 FYNNEI. This CDR3 region has 11 residues. Trimming pared 5 bases from V and 3 bases from J, leaving 5 bases between. CDR3 sequence: CASSRGYEQYF. In DNA, the CDR3 is TGTGCCAGCAGTCGGGGCTACGAGCAGTACTTC.

This clone has just a few counts. The rearrangement uses TRBV7-8 and TRBJ1-2, with D possibly TRBD1 on 5 matching bases. This CDR3 region has 13 residues. Germline loops: CDR1 SGHVS, CDR2 FQNEAQ. Trimming took off 2 bases at V and 2 bases at J, with 6 bases between the two ends. The CDR3 spells CASSLPGNYGYTF. CDR3 nucleotide sequence: TGTGCCAGCAGCTTACCAGGGAACTATGGCTACACCTTC.

This clone turned up a few times. The chain couples TRBV5-1 to TRBJ2-3; 13 bases are shared with TRBD2. Germline assignment: CDR1 SGHRS and CDR2 YFSETQ. The CDR3 spans 19 residues. Losses at the gene ends were 5 bases for V and 1 base for J; bases not matched to a gene: 13. The CDR3 DNA reads as TGCGCCAGCAGTTTCGGGGGACTAGCGGGGTTTGGGCGCACAGATACGCAGTATTTT. Translated: CASSFGGLAGFGRTDTQYF.

This clone was picked up a small number of times. The genes are TRBV25-1 and TRBJ1-3; D not resolved. Trimming shortened V by 2 bases and J by 4 bases, and 3 bases separated the two germline ends. CDR1 and CDR2 (germline): MGHDK, SYGVNS. The CDR3 totals 12 residues. The CDR3 protein is CASSEQGNTIYF. DNA of the CDR3: TGTGCCAGCAGTGAACAGGGAAACACCATATATTTT. The full variable domain, with the rest looked up from reference TRBV25-1 and TRBJ1-3, is EADIYQTPRYLVIGTGKKITLECSQTMGHDKMYWYQQDPGMELHLIHYSYGVNSTEKGDLSSESTVSRIRTEHFPLTLESARPSHTSQYLCASSEQGNTIYFGEGSWLTVV.

The chain links TRBV19 to TRBJ2-1; 9 nucleotides agree with TRBD2. Germline lookup yields CDR1 LNHDA and CDR2 SQIVND (reference sequence). This CDR3 has 17 amino acids. V lost 5 bases to trimming and J lost 6 bases; unmatched junction nucleotides: 14. The DNA for the CDR3 is TGTGCCAGTAGTCGCCGGGCGTTAGCGGGGGCCAGCAATGAGCAGTTCTTC. Amino acid sequence: CASSRRALAGASNEQFF.

This clone has a handful of counts. The CDR3 protein is CASSSHPGDGYTF. The CDR3 DNA is TGCGCCAGCAGCTCTCACCCAGGGGATGGCTACACCTTC. The rearrangement uses TRBV5-1 and TRBJ1-2; possibly TRBD1 for D (6 bases). The CDR3 extends over 13 amino acids. V lost 3 bases and J 6 bases, leaving 12 bases between the germline ends. Germline CDR1 and CDR2: SGHRS and YFSETQ.

V is TRBV5-1 and J is TRBJ1-2; 7 bases match TRBD1. Trimming removed 1 base from V and 2 bases from J; junction bases left unmatched: 5. The CDR3 sequence is 15 residues long. Germline CDR1 is SGHRS and CDR2 is YFSETQ. In DNA, the CDR3 is TGCGCCAGCAGCTTGAGATCGGACAGGAACTATGGCTACACCTTC. Encoded protein: CASSLRSDRNYGYTF. Full variable domain (outside the CDR3, taken from reference TRBV5-1 and TRBJ1-2): KAGVTQTPRYLIKTRGQQVTLSCSPISGHRSVSWYQQTPGQGLQFLFEYFSETQRNKGNFPGRFSGRQFSNSRSEMNVSTLELGDSALYLCASSLRSDRNYGYTFGSGTRLTVV.

This clone was detected a few times. The chain has TRBV5-6 and TRBJ2-1; 11 bases are shared with TRBD2. Germline lookup yields CDR1 SGHDT and CDR2 YYEEEE. With 3 bases clipped from V and 2 bases from J, the junction kept 1 base outside the gene matches. The CDR3 is made up of 15 amino acids. In nucleotides, the CDR3 is TGTGCCAGCAGCTCGGGACTAGCGGCCTACAATGAGCAGTTCTTC. Its protein product is CASSSGLAAYNEQFF.

Only a few counts were recorded for this clone. The chain carries TRBV2 and TRBJ2-7, with 9 bases that match TRBD1. The CDR3 length is 14 residues. The J segment lost 2 bases and the V segment lost 8 bases, leaving 7 bases of the junction unmatched. The V gene's germline CDR1 is SNHLY and CDR2 FYNNEI. The CDR3 sequence is CASGVGQGTYEQYF. CDR3 in DNA: TGTGCCAGCGGTGTGGGACAGGGAACCTACGAGCAGTACTTC.

This clone has more than one count but fewer than ten. V usage is TRBV9 and J usage is TRBJ2-3, with 8 bases aligning to TRBD2. The CDR3 covers 16 residues. CDR1 and CDR2 (germline): SGDLS, YYNGEE. Trimming cost V 0 bases and J 0 bases; bases outside gene matches: 3. The CDR3 region is CASSVDGTSSTDTQYF. The CDR3 DNA sequence: TGTGCCAGCAGCGTAGATGGGACTAGTAGCACAGATACGCAGTATTTT.

V usage is TRBV19 and J usage is TRBJ1-2; 8 nucleotides agree with TRBD1. CDR1 and CDR2 (germline): LNHDA, SQIVND (reference sequence). Trimming removed 5 bases from V and 7 bases from J; junction bases left unmatched: 6. This CDR3 region has 13 residues. In nucleotides, the CDR3 is TGTGCCAGTAGTCCACACAGGGGGGGTGGCTACACCTTC. Amino acid sequence: CASSPHRGGGYTF.

This clone has a handful of counts. J is TRBJ2-1 and V is TRBV4-1, with D perhaps TRBD2 (6 bases). Germline CDR1 and CDR2: MGHRA and YSYEKL. V was pared by 0 bases and J by 8 bases, with 20 bases between. This CDR3 is 17 amino acids long. For the CDR3, the DNA is TGCGCCAGCAGCCAAGATTTTGGGACTCCCTTGCTCGATGAGCAGTTCTTC. Translating it yields CASSQDFGTPLLDEQFF.

The J gene is TRBJ2-3, the V gene TRBV5-1; possibly TRBD1 for D (6 bases). This CDR3 contains 14 residues. CDR1 SGHRS and CDR2 YFSETQ come from the germline V gene. V shed 0 bases and J shed 6 bases, with 11 bases lying between them. The CDR3 bases are TGCGCCAGCAGCTTGGAGAGGGGGAAGGATACGCAGTATTTT. It codes for CASSLERGKDTQYF.

The table lists this clone with a few counts. The conserved closing phenylalanine or tryptophan is absent in this CDR3, likely reflecting a read error. The J gene is TRBJ1-6, the V gene TRBV19; D ambiguous. The CDR3 runs 14 residues. Germline V gene lookup returns CDR1 LNHDA and CDR2 SQIVND (reference sequence). Trimming took off 3 bases at V and 6 bases at J, with 9 bases between the two ends. The CDR3 nucleotides are TGTGCCAGTAGTATTGCAGGTGGTAATTCACCCCTCCACCTT. As protein: CASSIAGGNSPLHL.

The sample holds a few counts of this clone. The chain combines TRBV6-5 with TRBJ2-5; possibly TRBD1 for D (6 bases). TRBJ2-7 matches the DNA end more closely, so the J call is doubtful. The CDR3 contains 14 residues. Germline CDR1 reads MNHEY; CDR2 reads SVGAGI. The CDR3 DNA reads TGTGCCAGCAGTTCCAGGGGTCTTCGTGGCGAGCAGTACTTC. Its translation is CASSSRGLRGEQYF.

On this clone: An end of the junction does not agree with germline; a read error may underlie this. This same CDR3 is encoded by further DNA sequences in the sample. The J gene is TRBJ1-2, the V gene TRBV6-6; 8 nucleotides agree with TRBD1. In germline, CDR1 is MNHNY, CDR2 SVGAGI (reference sequence). The CDR3 is 14 residues long. Here the CDR3 DNA reads TGTGCTAGCAGCAGACAGGGGCCTATCTATGGCTACACCTTC. Protein: CASSRQGPIYGYTF.

This clone has just a few counts. V is TRBV9 and J is TRBJ2-3, with TRBD2 matching over 7 bases. V lost 0 bases to trimming and J lost 14 bases; unmatched junction nucleotides: 9. Germline V gene data show CDR1 as SGDLS and CDR2 as YYNGEE. CDR3 length equals 13 residues. CDR3 loop: CASSVEQAGNRYF. CDR3 sequence (DNA): TGTGCCAGCAGCGTAGAGCAAGCGGGGAATCGGTATTTT.

The J gene is TRBJ2-7, the V gene TRBV6-1; D may be TRBD2 (7 bases). The CDR3 totals 15 residues. Trimming cost V 4 bases and J 4 bases, with 17 bases left between them. Germline V gene lookup returns CDR1 MNHNS and CDR2 SASEGT. The CDR3 nucleotides are TGTGCCAGCAGTGGCCCCGCGGGGGCAGGGTACGAGCAGTACTTC. Its translation: CASSGPAGAGYEQYF.

This sequence joins TRBV13 and TRBJ1-2; TRBD1 agrees at 7 bases. V gave up 2 bases and J gave up 4 bases; unmatched junction bases: 4. CDR3 length equals 14 residues. Per germline, CDR1 PRHDT and CDR2 FYEKMQ (reference sequence). CDR3 nucleotide sequence: TGTGCCAGCAGCTTAAACAGGGGACCCTATGGCTACACCTTC. The encoded protein is CASSLNRGPYGYTF.

This clone was observed a few times. V and J are TRBV4-3 and TRBJ2-5; D is possibly TRBD1 (6 bases). V gave up 0 bases and J gave up 0 bases, with 14 bases separating them. From germline, CDR1 is LGHNA and CDR2 YSLEER. CDR3 length equals 17 residues. The CDR3 loop is CASSQEWGPGYQETQYF. CDR3 nucleotide sequence: TGCGCCAGCAGCCAAGAATGGGGGCCGGGGTACCAAGAGACCCAGTACTTC.